This T cell receptor beta chain came from a study of blood T cell repertoires in COVID-19. Study-wide context: T cells, B-cell-depleted T cells, or PBMCs supplied cDNA or gDNA.

The V gene's germline CDR1 is MNHEY and CDR2 SMNVEV (reference sequence). The CDR3 contains 16 residues. Losses at the gene ends were 2 bases for V and 1 base for J; bases not matched to a gene: 6. This study enrolled people aged about 18 to 90 from approximately 24 US geographic areas. Each participant's cohort was designated according to participant-reported clinical history. Per the study methods: The authors estimated nucleated cell counts from reference gene primer amplification. Repertoires were generated with immunoSEQ multiplex PCR, while TCRdb's copy carries only in-frame clones and drops some. For V, J and clone size, that table is used; D and trimming come from the DNA. The table records 130,000 or so clones, about 81% of them present only once.

The V call is TRBV27, the J call TRBJ2-3, with TRBD1 matching 7 bases. This TCR came from a man in his forties or fifties with acute COVID-19. Material: PBMCs or T cells enriched from blood (not recorded which). CDR3 in amino acids: CASSLEGGMGTDTQYF. The CDR3 nucleotides read TGTGCCAGCAGTTTAGAAGGGGGCATGGGCACAGATACGCAGTATTTT.